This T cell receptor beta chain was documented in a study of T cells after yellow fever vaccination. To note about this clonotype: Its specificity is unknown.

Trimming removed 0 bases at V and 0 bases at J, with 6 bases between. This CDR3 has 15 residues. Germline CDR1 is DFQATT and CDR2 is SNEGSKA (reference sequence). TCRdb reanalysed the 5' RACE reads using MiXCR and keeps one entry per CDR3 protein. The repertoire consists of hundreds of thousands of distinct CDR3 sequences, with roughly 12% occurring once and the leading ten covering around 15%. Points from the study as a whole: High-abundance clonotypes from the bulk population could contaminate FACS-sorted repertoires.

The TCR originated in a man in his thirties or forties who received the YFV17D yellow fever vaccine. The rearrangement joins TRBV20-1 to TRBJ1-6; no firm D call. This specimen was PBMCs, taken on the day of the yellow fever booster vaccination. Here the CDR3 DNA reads TGCAGTGCTAGAGATATTTACTCCTATAATTCACCCCTCCACTTT. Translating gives CSARDIYSYNSPLHF.